The 19 T cell receptor beta chains below were found in one sample sequenced in a study of T cells in Graves' hyperthyroidism and ophthalmopathy. Template material for amplifying TCR beta CDR3 regions consisted of RNA transcripts. The HTBI primer set was used in a first-round RT-PCR of the TCR CDR3. From the multiplex PCR reads, TCRdb called clonotypes with MiXCR, one entry per CDR3 protein. The table shows under 700,000 distinct CDR3 sequences, with approximately 15% occurring only once. What was sequenced was blood. Every receptor here comes from a young woman with Graves' hyperthyroidism.

The sample holds a few counts of this clonotype. This chain uses TRBV29-1 with TRBJ2-3, with a tentative D call TRBD2 (5 bases). The CDR3 is 13 amino acids. The V end lost 6 bases, the J end lost 0 bases, and 10 bases lay between the germline ends. Germline V lookup: CDR1 SQVTM, CDR2 ANQGSEA. In DNA form, the CDR3 reads TGCAGCGTGGACTTCTCCAGCACAGATACGCAGTATTTT. Protein: CSVDFSSTDTQYF.

The gene calls are TRBV7-9 and TRBJ2-5; 9 bases are a match to TRBD2. The CDR3 length is 13 residues. The V gene's germline CDR1 is SEHNR and CDR2 FQNEAQ (reference sequence). V was clipped by 8 bases and J by 5 bases; unmatched bases: 6. The CDR3, as DNA: TGTGCCAGCGTAGCGGGGGTCGTGGAGACCCAGTACTTC. As protein: CASVAGVVETQYF.

This clonotype was observed a handful of times. The chain employs TRBV5-4 and TRBJ2-1, with 13 bases matching TRBD2. Germline loops: CDR1 SGHNT, CDR2 YYREEE (reference sequence). The trim removed 3 bases at V and 6 bases at J, leaving 12 bases unmatched. This CDR3 is 18 amino acids long. CDR3 in DNA: TGTGCCAGCAGCTACGCCGGACTAGCGGGAGAACATGGCAATGAGCAGTTCTTC. This translates into CASSYAGLAGEHGNEQFF.

The chain carries TRBV19 and TRBJ1-6; 7 bases fit TRBD1. J lost 7 bases, V lost 1 base, and 7 bases had no gene match. This CDR3 is 16 amino acids long. The germline V gene encodes CDR1 LNHDA and CDR2 SQIVND (reference sequence). In nucleotides, the CDR3 is TGTGCCAGTAGTATAGGACAGGGATTGAGGAATTCACCCCTCCACTTT. This translates into CASSIGQGLRNSPLHF.

As DNA, the CDR3 is TGTGCCATACCCAAAAGGCTCGCGGACATAGGGGCCTACAATGAGCAGTTCTTC. Amino acids: CAIPKRLADIGAYNEQFF. The V gene is TRBV7-9, the J gene TRBJ2-1, with D possibly TRBD1 on 5 matching bases. Trimming removed 10 bases at V and 2 bases at J, with 27 bases between. Germline V lookup: CDR1 SEHNR, CDR2 FQNEAQ (reference sequence). The CDR3 is 18 amino acids.

J is TRBJ2-7 and V is TRBV5-1; no definite D call. The germline V and J ends were trimmed by 7 bases and 2 bases, with 16 bases remaining between them. The V gene's germline CDR1 is SGHRS and CDR2 YFSETQ. CDR3 length equals 14 residues. CDR3 region: CASRGSIGAYEQYF. The DNA for the CDR3 is TGCGCCAGCCGCGGTAGCATAGGCGCCTACGAGCAGTACTTC.

About this clonotype itself: This clone may be a read error of a much larger clone one base away. J is TRBJ1-5 and V is TRBV11-2; D might be TRBD1 (5 bases). CDR1 is SGHAT, CDR2 FQNNGV, per germline. The CDR3 has 13 amino acids. This chain's CDR3 is CARSLSRDQPQHF. The CDR3 nucleotides are TGTGCCCGCAGCTTATCCAGGGATCAGCCCCAGCATTTT.

This clonotype was counted ten times or more. The chain couples TRBV7-9 to TRBJ2-1; D tentatively reads TRBD1 or TRBD2 (5 bases each). Per germline, CDR1 SEHNR and CDR2 FQNEAQ (reference sequence). This CDR3 is 13 amino acids long. V was pared by 3 bases and J by 6 bases, with 9 bases between. CDR3 in DNA: TGTGCCAGCAGCTTTCGGGGCACCAATGAGCAGTTCTTC. Protein sequence: CASSFRGTNEQFF.

This rearrangement joins TRBV18 to TRBJ2-5; TRBD2 aligns across 8 bases. The V gene's germline CDR1 is KGHSH and CDR2 LQKENI. The junction had 7 bases not matched to a gene; V was cut back by 0 bases and J by 4 bases. CDR3 length: 16 amino acids. The CDR3 DNA follows: TGTGCCAGCTCACCACCGTGTTACCTAGCGGGAGAGACCCAGTACTTC. It is translated as CASSPPCYLAGETQYF. The complete variable domain, with remaining parts taken from reference TRBV18 and TRBJ2-5, reads NAGVMQNPRHLVRRRGQEARLRCSPMKGHSHVYWYRQLPEEGLKFMVYLQKENIIDESGMPKERFSAEFPKEGPSILRIQQVVRGDSAAYFCASSPPCYLAGETQYFGPGTRLLVL.

This clonotype was seen repeatedly, ten times or more. The rearrangement uses TRBV28 and TRBJ1-1; possible D gene TRBD1, 5 bases. The CDR3 runs to 15 residues. Trimming took off 5 bases at V and 4 bases at J, with 17 bases between the two ends. Germline V gives CDR1 MDHEN, CDR2 SYDVKM. For the CDR3, the DNA is TGTGCCAGCAGTCTTCCCCGGACAATCTTCACTGAAGCTTTCTTT. Translated: CASSLPRTIFTEAFF.

This clonotype occurred many times. This chain connects TRBV15 to TRBJ1-6; the D is unclear. The CDR3 covers 16 residues. The germline V gene encodes CDR1 LNHNV and CDR2 YYDKDF (reference sequence). V was cut by 0 bases and J by 10 bases, with 16 bases left in between. CDR3 region: CATSRESPGSISPLHF. The CDR3 DNA reads as TGTGCCACCAGCAGAGAAAGTCCAGGTTCGATCTCACCCCTCCACTTT.

J is TRBJ2-3 and V is TRBV15, with D possibly being TRBD1 or TRBD2 (5 bases each). CDR1 is LNHNV, CDR2 YYDKDF, per germline (reference sequence). CDR3 length equals 21 residues. Trimming stripped 0 bases from V and 0 bases from J, with 25 bases between. CDR3 in amino acids: CATSRDKTGRGRRGSTDTQYF. The DNA for the CDR3 is TGTGCCACCAGCAGAGATAAGACCGGCCGGGGTCGTAGGGGCAGCACAGATACGCAGTATTTT.

V is TRBV5-1 and J is TRBJ1-6, with D maybe TRBD1 (5 bases). Germline V gene sequence: CDR1 SGHRS, CDR2 YFSETQ. This CDR3 spans 15 amino acids. Trimming removed 4 bases from V and 5 bases from J, with 13 bases in between. CDR3 region: CASSLEGLDNSPLHF. Written as DNA, the CDR3 is TGCGCCAGCAGCCTAGAGGGGTTAGATAATTCACCCCTCCACTTT. The whole variable domain, filled in from reference TRBV5-1 and TRBJ1-6, reads KAGVTQTPRYLIKTRGQQVTLSCSPISGHRSVSWYQQTPGQGLQFLFEYFSETQRNKGNFPGRFSGRQFSNSRSEMNVSTLELGDSALYLCASSLEGLDNSPLHFGNGTRLTVT.

This clonotype was picked up a small number of times. V gene TRBV15 combines with J gene TRBJ2-1; no definite D call. The CDR3 is 10 residues long. V lost 10 bases to trimming and J lost 10 bases, with 11 bases between them. The germline V gene encodes CDR1 LNHNV and CDR2 YYDKDF (reference sequence). The CDR3 here is CAIIGNEQFF. CDR3 in DNA: TGTGCCATCATAGGCAACGAGCAGTTCTTC.

There are many counts of this clonotype. The chain carries TRBV11-2 and TRBJ2-2; 10 bases map to TRBD2. Trimming at V came to 3 bases and at J to 4 bases, leaving 2 bases not matched to a gene. The CDR3 sequence is 15 residues long. Germline loops: CDR1 SGHAT, CDR2 FQNNGV. The CDR3 is CASSFIAGGTGELFF. CDR3 nucleotides: TGTGCCAGCAGCTTCATAGCGGGGGGCACCGGGGAGCTGTTTTTT. Drawing the rest from reference TRBV11-2 and TRBJ2-2, the complete variable domain is EAGVAQSPRYKIIEKRQSVAFWCNPISGHATLYWYQQILGQGPKLLIQFQNNGVVDDSQLPKDRFSAERLKGVDSTLKIQPAKLEDSAVYLCASSFIAGGTGELFFGEGSRLTVL.

This clonotype was seen at least ten times. The chain combines TRBV12-3 or TRBV12-4 with TRBJ2-2; D unclear. V was cut by 7 bases and J by 0 bases, with 15 bases left in between. CDR3 length equals 16 residues. The CDR3 DNA follows: TGTGCCAGCACCTCCCAGACGGGCGCGAACACCGGGGAGCTGTTTTTT. Its protein is CASTSQTGANTGELFF.

This chain joins TRBV20-1 and TRBJ1-5; D gene ambiguous. CDR1 and CDR2 (germline): DFQATT, SNEGSKA (reference sequence). Trimming stripped 1 base from V and 1 base from J, with 11 bases between. This CDR3 comprises 15 residues. The CDR3 reads CSARVGGLSNQPQHF. The CDR3 DNA sequence: TGCAGTGCTAGAGTTGGAGGGTTGAGCAATCAGCCCCAGCATTTT.

The V gene is TRBV3-1, the J gene TRBJ2-2; TRBD1 matches at 7 bases. The CDR3 sequence is 15 residues long. J lost 7 bases, V lost 4 bases, and 9 bases had no gene match. The germline V gene has CDR1 LGHDT and CDR2 YNNKEL (reference sequence). The CDR3 DNA follows: TGTGCCAGCAGCCTCAGAACAGGGGCGGGCGGGGAGCTGTTTTTT. This encodes CASSLRTGAGGELFF. The full variable domain, completed using reference TRBV3-1 and TRBJ2-2, is DTAVSQTPKYLVTQMGNDKSIKCEQNLGHDTMYWYKQDSKKFLKIMFSYNNKELIINETVPNRFSPKSPDKAHLNLHINSLELGDSAVYFCASSLRTGAGGELFFGEGSRLTVL.

This clonotype was recorded many times. The V gene is TRBV6-2 or TRBV6-3, the J gene TRBJ2-3, with D maybe TRBD1 (5 bases). Germline V lookup: CDR1 MNHEY, CDR2 SVGEGT. V dropped 3 bases and J dropped 2 bases, with 18 bases sitting between them. CDR3 length: 17 residues. CDR3 bases: TGTGCCAGCAGTTATGAGAAAAGAAGGGGAAACACAGATACGCAGTATTTT. Protein: CASSYEKRRGNTDTQYF.